Below are 27 T cell receptor beta chains sequenced from a single sample in a study of identical twins. In TCRdb, the 5' RACE reads were re-called with MiXCR into one record per CDR3 protein. The table shows fewer than 500,000 distinct CDR3 sequences, with 24% occurring only once. A further study also used this sample, focusing on T cells expressing NK-cell markers.

The specimen was CD4+ T cells sorted from blood. The receptor set was obtained from a woman younger than 30 in good health.

This chain uses TRBV12-3 or TRBV12-4 with TRBJ2-5, with 9 bases identical to TRBD1. Trimming at V came to 4 bases and at J to 4 bases, leaving 7 bases not matched to a gene. CDR3 length equals 15 residues. CDR3 nucleotide sequence: TGTGCCAGCAGTTGGGACAGGGAAAGGGGAGAGACCCAGTACTTC. This translates into CASSWDRERGETQYF.

The V gene is TRBV7-6, the J gene TRBJ2-3; perhaps TRBD2 as D (6 bases). CDR3 length equals 15 residues. The germline V gene encodes CDR1 SGHVS and CDR2 FNYEAQ. V shed 5 bases and J shed 6 bases, with 18 bases lying between them. The CDR3 region has the DNA TGTGCCAGCAGCCCACGACTAGGAGAATCGGATACGCAGTATTTT. Translated, it gives CASSPRLGESDTQYF.

This clonotype was counted a few times. One end of the junction fails to match germline, which may point to a read error. The chain couples TRBV11-2 to TRBJ2-2; D gene ambiguous. Per the germline V gene, CDR1 is SGHAT and CDR2 is FQNNGV. This CDR3 contains 13 residues. The DNA of the CDR3 is TGTGCCAGCAGCATAGAGGCCGTCGGGGAGCTGTTTTTT. Translated: CASSIEAVGELFF.

This clonotype was detected only a few times. J is TRBJ2-1 and V is TRBV6-1; 9 positions match TRBD2. Germline CDR1 and CDR2: MNHNS and SASEGT. This CDR3 comprises 14 residues. V was clipped by 6 bases and J by 5 bases; unmatched bases: 5. For the CDR3, the DNA is TGTGCCAGCAGCCGGACTAGCGAACACAATGAGCAGTTCTTC. Protein: CASSRTSEHNEQFF.

This chain joins TRBV12-3 or TRBV12-4 and TRBJ2-1; 7 bases fit TRBD2. The V segment lost 5 bases and the J segment 3 bases; nucleotides outside the gene matches: 10. The CDR3 extends over 16 amino acids. Here the CDR3 reads CASSLQRGRVYNEQFF. CDR3 in DNA: TGTGCCAGCAGTCTCCAGCGGGGACGGGTCTACAATGAGCAGTTCTTC.

J is TRBJ2-2 and V is TRBV10-2; 8 bases align to TRBD1. V gave up 7 bases and J gave up 4 bases; unmatched junction bases: 5. CDR1 and CDR2 from the germline V gene are WSHSY and SAAADI. This CDR3 is built from 14 residues. In nucleotides, the CDR3 is TGCGCCAGCAAACAGGGGGGAGGCACCGGGGAGCTGTTTTTT. Residues: CASKQGGGTGELFF.

The sample holds a few counts of this clonotype. The rearrangement links TRBV5-6 to TRBJ1-4; 7 positions match TRBD1. V dropped 5 bases and J dropped 5; count of bases not matched to a gene: 6. CDR1 and CDR2 (germline): SGHDT, YYEEEE. The CDR3 is made up of 14 amino acids. In DNA form, the CDR3 reads TGTGCCAGCAGTTCCGGGACAGAAAATGAAAAACTGTTTTTT. Its translation: CASSSGTENEKLFF.

The chain joins TRBV6-2 or TRBV6-3 to TRBJ2-7, with a tentative D call TRBD2 (6 bases). Trimming left V 3 bases short and J 0 bases short, with 18 bases between. The CDR3 spans 17 residues. From germline, CDR1 is MNHEY and CDR2 SVGEGT. The CDR3: CASSYSTERGGSYEQYF. The CDR3, as DNA: TGTGCCAGCAGTTATTCGACAGAAAGGGGAGGCTCCTACGAGCAGTACTTC.

This clonotype has a handful of counts. Germline is not matched at one junction end, which may reflect a read error. The chain combines TRBV7-7 with TRBJ2-3; the D gene is possibly TRBD2 (6 bases). Germline CDR1 is SSHAT and CDR2 is FNYEAQ (reference sequence). The CDR3 has 15 amino acids. The CDR3 loop reads CASSFERASTDTQYF. CDR3 DNA sequence: TGTGCTAGCAGCTTCGAGCGGGCAAGCACAGATACGCAGTATTTT.

Only a few counts were recorded for this clonotype. V gene TRBV7-2 combines with J gene TRBJ2-1, with 7 bases fitting TRBD1. With V trimmed by 6 bases and J by 7 bases, 12 bases remained unmatched. The CDR3 covers 15 residues. Germline V gives CDR1 SGHTA, CDR2 FQGNSA. Here the CDR3 DNA reads TGTGCCAGCAGTAGCCAACAGGGGAAAAGGAATGAGCAGTTCTTC. It is translated as CASSSQQGKRNEQFF.

The chain uses TRBV3-1 and TRBJ2-7, with 7 bases lining up with TRBD1. Germline trimming cut 3 bases from V and 3 bases from J; bases unmatched to any gene: 5. CDR1 LGHDT and CDR2 YNNKEL come from the germline V gene (reference sequence). This CDR3 is 14 amino acids long. DNA of the CDR3: TGTGCCAGCAGCCATGGGACAGCCCTCTACGAGCAGTACTTC. This encodes CASSHGTALYEQYF.

The chain employs TRBV6-1 and TRBJ2-3, with 9 bases fitting TRBD2. V was clipped by 6 bases and J by 13 bases; unmatched bases: 20. Germline lookup yields CDR1 MNHNS and CDR2 SASEGT. CDR3 length equals 16 residues. Here the CDR3 DNA reads TGTGCCAGCAGCTCCTTAAGCGGGGGGCATAACAGATATGAGTATTTT. Translation: CASSSLSGGHNRYEYF.

The chain uses TRBV29-1 and TRBJ2-6; D gene unclear. The germline V and J ends were trimmed by 3 bases and 4 bases, with 4 bases remaining between them. The CDR3 is 12 residues long. Germline V gene lookup returns CDR1 SQVTM and CDR2 ANQGSEA. The chain's CDR3 is CSVDQGANVLTF. The CDR3 region has the DNA TGCAGCGTTGACCAAGGGGCCAACGTCCTGACTTTC.

This clonotype was seen at least ten times. This sequence joins TRBV6-5 and TRBJ1-2; D is ambiguous. This CDR3 contains 12 residues. CDR1 MNHEY and CDR2 SVGAGI come from the germline V gene. V was pared by 4 bases and J by 7 bases, with 10 bases between. CDR3 nucleotides: TGTGCCAGCAGTTGGGAGGGAGGTGGCTACACCTTC. Protein product: CASSWEGGGYTF.

The rearrangement joins TRBV7-2 to TRBJ2-3; D not resolved. The CDR3 extends over 14 amino acids. V shed 0 bases and J shed 7 bases, with 11 bases lying between them. Germline CDR1 SGHTA, CDR2 FQGNSA. The CDR3 loop is CASSLASRVHTQYF. The CDR3 coding sequence is TGTGCCAGCAGCTTAGCCTCAAGGGTCCATACGCAGTATTTT.

The V gene is TRBV5-4, the J gene TRBJ1-6; D possibly corresponds to TRBD1 (5 bases). V lost 5 bases and J 6 bases, leaving 12 bases between the germline ends. From germline, CDR1 is SGHNT and CDR2 YYREEE (reference sequence). This CDR3 has 14 amino acids. The CDR3 reads CASRTEAFNSPLHF. As DNA, the CDR3 is TGTGCCAGCAGGACAGAAGCATTTAATTCACCCCTCCACTTT.

The chain uses TRBV20-1 and TRBJ2-7, with 7 bases matching TRBD2. In germline, CDR1 is DFQATT, CDR2 SNEGSKA (reference sequence). The CDR3 loop spans 14 amino acids. The J segment lost 2 bases and the V segment lost 3 bases, leaving 7 bases of the junction unmatched. The CDR3 is CSARSSGFTYEQYF. CDR3 DNA sequence: TGCAGTGCTAGGTCTAGCGGTTTTACCTACGAGCAGTACTTC.

The chain has TRBV6-1 and TRBJ2-7; no reliable D call. CDR1 is MNHNS, CDR2 SASEGT, per germline. This CDR3 has 11 residues. Between the trimmed V and J ends, which lost 0 bases and 7 bases, there was a span of 4 bases. Here the CDR3 reads CASSEAGEQYF. The CDR3 DNA is TGTGCCAGCAGTGAAGCGGGGGAGCAGTACTTC.

The gene calls are TRBV6-1 and TRBJ2-1; 7 bases are a match to TRBD1. V lost 2 bases to trimming and J lost 10 bases; unmatched junction nucleotides: 8. Germline loops: CDR1 MNHNS, CDR2 SASEGT. CDR3 size: 14 residues. CDR3 amino acids: CASSEITGEREQFF. CDR3 nucleotide sequence: TGTGCCAGCAGTGAAATAACAGGGGAGCGCGAGCAGTTCTTC.

This chain uses TRBV7-2 with TRBJ2-7; 15 nucleotides match TRBD2. Germline assignment: CDR1 SGHTA and CDR2 FQGNSA. This CDR3 spans 17 amino acids. V lost 5 bases, J lost 0 bases, and 5 bases stayed unmatched. The CDR3 DNA is TGTGCCAGCAGCCAGGGGACTAGCGGGAGGATCTCCTACGAGCAGTACTTC. This sequence encodes CASSQGTSGRISYEQYF.

This clonotype was counted between two and nine times. The V gene is TRBV12-3 or TRBV12-4, the J gene TRBJ2-1, with 7 bases aligning to TRBD1. The CDR3 contains 16 residues. V dropped 6 bases and J dropped 0; count of bases not matched to a gene: 8. The CDR3, as DNA: TGTGCCAGCAGATCCACGACAGGGAGCTCCTACAATGAGCAGTTCTTC. Translated: CASRSTTGSSYNEQFF.

This clonotype came up a few times. The V and J genes are TRBV6-1 and TRBJ2-3, with D tentatively TRBD1 (6 bases). This CDR3 region has 12 residues. Trimming removed 8 bases at V and 2 bases at J, with 8 bases between. Germline V gene data show CDR1 as MNHNS and CDR2 as SASEGT. This CDR3 is CASRTDTDTQYF. CDR3 nucleotide sequence: TGTGCCAGCCGGACAGACACAGATACGCAGTATTTT.

The chain joins TRBV19 to TRBJ2-7; D might be TRBD1 (5 bases). CDR1 and CDR2 (germline): LNHDA, SQIVND (reference sequence). The CDR3 is 14 residues long. V lost 7 bases to trimming and J lost 2 bases, with 15 bases between them. CDR3 amino acids: CASKRGPAAYEQYF. The CDR3 DNA reads as TGTGCCAGTAAAAGGGGTCCGGCCGCCTACGAGCAGTACTTC.

This clonotype was detected a few times. The chain joins TRBV5-1 to TRBJ2-6, with D perhaps TRBD2 (5 bases). This CDR3 has 15 residues. The V end was cut by 2 bases, the J end by 2 bases, with 8 bases between. Germline V lookup: CDR1 SGHRS, CDR2 YFSETQ. CDR3 region: CASSFAEAGANVLTF. DNA of the CDR3: TGCGCCAGCAGCTTTGCGGAGGCTGGGGCCAACGTCCTGACTTTC.

The chain carries TRBV5-5 and TRBJ2-3, with D perhaps TRBD1 (5 bases). Germline values: CDR1 SGHKS, CDR2 YYEKEE (reference sequence). CDR3 length equals 11 residues. Trimming left V 5 bases short and J 12 bases short, with 13 bases between. CDR3: CASSHRRFQYF. CDR3 sequence (DNA): TGTGCCAGCAGTCACAGGAGATTCCAGTATTTT.

V gene TRBV19 combines with J gene TRBJ2-6, with a weak D call TRBD1 (5 bases). The germline V gene encodes CDR1 LNHDA and CDR2 SQIVND (reference sequence). Trimming removed 7 bases at V and 0 bases at J, with 10 bases between. The CDR3 is 15 residues long. This CDR3 reads CASKGRTSGANVLTF. The DNA of the CDR3 is TGTGCCAGTAAGGGGCGAACCTCTGGGGCCAACGTCCTGACTTTC.

V usage is TRBV30 and J usage is TRBJ2-1, with D uncertain. The length of the CDR3 is 12 residues. V lost 4 bases and J 5 bases, leaving 9 bases between the germline ends. CDR1 is GTSNPN, CDR2 SVGIG, per germline (reference sequence). This CDR3 is CAWNAANNEQFF. The DNA of the CDR3 is TGTGCCTGGAATGCGGCTAACAATGAGCAGTTCTTC.